These 30 T cell receptor beta chains came from one sample sequenced in a study of shared clonotypes between healthy human individuals. Only in-frame clones appear in the TCRdb table, and some are missing; sequencing was by immunoSEQ multiplex PCR. Among approximately 500,000 clones listed, about 95% were seen once. Sequenced input: naive CD4+ T cells sorted from blood. Subset meaning: CD45RA+ positively selected. The receptors come from a woman in her twenties or thirties in good health.

The V and J genes are TRBV6-5 and TRBJ2-1, with D perhaps matching TRBD2 (6 bases). V lost 0 bases to trimming and J lost 10 bases, with 13 bases between them. Germline V gene sequence: CDR1 MNHEY, CDR2 SVGAGI. This CDR3 spans 14 amino acids. CDR3 residues: CASSYSGTGGEQFF. The CDR3 DNA reads TGTGCCAGCAGTTACTCTGGGACTGGCGGGGAGCAGTTCTTC.

Written as DNA, the CDR3 is TGTGCCAGCAGCTTTCGAGGGGCGGGAAAATACGAGCAGTACTTC. Translating it yields CASSFRGAGKYEQYF. This chain joins TRBV7-9 and TRBJ2-7, with D perhaps matching TRBD2 (6 bases). Germline V gene sequence: CDR1 SEHNR, CDR2 FQNEAQ (reference sequence). CDR3 length equals 15 residues. Trimming stripped 3 bases from V and 4 bases from J, with 16 bases between.

This clone appeared a few times. The V gene is TRBV5-4, the J gene TRBJ1-2; 8 nucleotides match TRBD1. Germline values: CDR1 SGHNT, CDR2 YYREEE (reference sequence). The CDR3 extends over 13 amino acids. The J segment lost 6 bases and the V segment lost 2 bases, leaving 3 bases of the junction unmatched. The CDR3 nucleotides are TGTGCCAGCAGCTTCGGACAGGGTAATGGCTACACCTTC. It translates to CASSFGQGNGYTF.

This chain uses TRBV27 with TRBJ2-2, with TRBD2 matching 10 bases. The V gene end was trimmed by 6 bases and the J gene end by 3 bases; junction bases not matched to a gene: 4. Germline values: CDR1 MNHEY, CDR2 SMNVEV (reference sequence). The CDR3 runs to 15 residues. The CDR3 DNA reads as TGTGCCAGCAGGCGGACTAGCGGCTACACCGGGGAGCTGTTTTTT. This sequence encodes CASRRTSGYTGELFF.

The rearrangement joins TRBV9 to TRBJ1-2, with TRBD1 matching 9 bases. Germline V lookup: CDR1 SGDLS, CDR2 YYNGEE. The CDR3 is 14 residues long. V was pared by 4 bases and J by 8 bases, with 9 bases of the junction left unmatched. CDR3 sequence (DNA): TGTGCCAGCAGCCTGGGGACAGGGATAGAGGGCTACACCTTC. Amino acid sequence: CASSLGTGIEGYTF.

The chain uses TRBV2 and TRBJ1-1, with TRBD1 matching over 7 bases. Germline V gene lookup returns CDR1 SNHLY and CDR2 FYNNEI. CDR3 length: 14 residues. The V gene end was trimmed by 4 bases and the J gene end by 3 bases; junction bases not matched to a gene: 5. For the CDR3, the DNA is TGTGCCAGCAGTGCCAGGGGGATGGACACTGAAGCTTTCTTT. Its translation is CASSARGMDTEAFF.

This chain uses TRBV7-2 with TRBJ2-7; possibly TRBD1 for D (7 bases). CDR1 and CDR2 (germline): SGHTA, FQGNSA. With 0 bases removed from V and 9 bases from J, the gap between germline ends came to 18 bases. The CDR3 runs 15 residues. The CDR3 bases are TGTGCCAGCAGCTTAGCTGCAGGGGGGCAAACGAGGCAGTACTTC. It is translated as CASSLAAGGQTRQYF.

This chain joins TRBV6-5 and TRBJ1-4, with TRBD1 identical over 7 bases. V lost 6 bases and J lost 4; bases outside the gene matches: 5. The CDR3 extends over 14 amino acids. CDR1 MNHEY and CDR2 SVGAGI come from the germline V gene. The CDR3 DNA follows: TGTGCCAGCAGCCGGGACAGACTTAATGAAAAACTGTTTTTT. This gives the protein CASSRDRLNEKLFF.

This chain links TRBV18 with TRBJ2-5; D might be TRBD2 (6 bases). The ends were cut back, 1 base at V and 7 bases at J, with 13 bases in the middle. This CDR3 comprises 14 residues. Germline V gene sequence: CDR1 KGHSH, CDR2 LQKENI. In DNA, the CDR3 is TGTGCCAGCTCACCACGGGCAGAGGGAGGGACCCAGTACTTC. Residues: CASSPRAEGGTQYF.

The chain combines TRBV27 with TRBJ2-7, with D possibly being TRBD2 (5 bases). Germline CDR1 and CDR2: MNHEY and SMNVEV (reference sequence). This CDR3 has 14 residues. V lost 6 bases to trimming and J lost 2 bases, with 14 bases between them. The CDR3 nucleotides are TGTGCCAGCAGGAGAGCGGATGCAACCTACGAGCAGTACTTC. It encodes CASRRADATYEQYF.

The chain is built from TRBV4-2 and TRBJ2-3, with TRBD1 matching 10 bases. The CDR3 extends over 16 amino acids. Per the germline V gene, CDR1 is LGHNA and CDR2 is YNFKEQ. V shed 3 bases and J 1 base; nucleotides not matched to a gene: 4. The CDR3 DNA reads TGTGCCAGCAGCCACCCCGGGACAGGGGGCACAGATACGCAGTATTTT. As protein: CASSHPGTGGTDTQYF.

This chain uses TRBV13 with TRBJ2-7; 7 positions match TRBD2. The CDR3 covers 17 residues. The ends lost 5 bases at V and 3 bases at J; junction bases unmatched: 16. The germline V gene encodes CDR1 PRHDT and CDR2 FYEKMQ (reference sequence). The CDR3 coding sequence is TGTGCCAGCAGCACCATGGGGGTAGCGGGTACAGACTACGAGCAGTACTTC. It codes for CASSTMGVAGTDYEQYF. The whole variable domain, remainder taken from reference TRBV13 and TRBJ2-7, is AAGVIQSPRHLIKEKRETATLKCYPIPRHDTVYWYQQGPGQDPQFLISFYEKMQSDKGSIPDRFSAQQFSDYHSELNMSSLELGDSALYFCASSTMGVAGTDYEQYFGPGTRLTVT.

This clone was seen only once. V usage is TRBV4-1 and J usage is TRBJ2-6; D assignment may be TRBD1 or TRBD2 (5 bases each). From germline, CDR1 is MGHRA and CDR2 YSYEKL. The CDR3 spans 18 residues. V lost 1 base, J lost 1 base, and 14 bases lay in between. CDR3: CASSQGGPGSSGANVLTF. CDR3 coding DNA: TGCGCCAGCAGCCAAGGAGGGCCAGGGTCGTCTGGGGCCAACGTCCTGACTTTC.

V and J are TRBV29-1 and TRBJ1-1; 7 nucleotides match TRBD1. CDR1 is SQVTM and CDR2 is ANQGSEA in the germline V gene. V dropped 6 bases and J dropped 5; count of bases not matched to a gene: 9. The CDR3 contains 13 residues. The CDR3 spells CSVASAGGTEAFF. The CDR3 coding sequence is TGCAGCGTAGCCTCCGCAGGGGGAACTGAAGCTTTCTTT.

The chain has TRBV28 and TRBJ2-3, with no clear D. The germline V and J ends were trimmed by 3 bases and 4 bases, with 17 bases remaining between them. Germline V gene lookup returns CDR1 MDHEN and CDR2 SYDVKM. The length of the CDR3 is 16 residues. DNA of the CDR3: TGTGCCAGCAGTTTTTCGGGCTTCCCTTATCCAGATACGCAGTATTTT. Residues: CASSFSGFPYPDTQYF.

The rearrangement joins TRBV7-9 to TRBJ2-1; 8 bases agree with TRBD2. The ends lost 5 bases at V and 5 bases at J; junction bases unmatched: 8. CDR3 length equals 15 residues. Germline CDR1 reads SEHNR; CDR2 reads FQNEAQ (reference sequence). The CDR3, as DNA: TGTGCCAGCAGCCCCCCCGGGGGGGGAGACAATGAGCAGTTCTTC. Protein: CASSPPGGGDNEQFF.

The chain uses TRBV11-2 and TRBJ2-3; D is perhaps TRBD1 or TRBD2 (5 bases each). Per the germline V gene, CDR1 is SGHAT and CDR2 is FQNNGV. Trimming stripped 6 bases from V and 2 bases from J, with 12 bases between. The CDR3 runs to 14 residues. This chain's CDR3 is CASRLTGLTDTQYF. The CDR3 DNA is TGTGCCAGCAGACTCACAGGACTCACAGATACGCAGTATTTT.

The chain joins TRBV23-1 to TRBJ2-7; the D gene is possibly TRBD2 (6 bases). TRBV23-1 belongs to the ORF category, with a function that is uncertain. V lost 6 bases to trimming and J lost 1 base, with 10 bases between them. CDR3 length: 13 amino acids. CDR3 in amino acids: CASREGLSYEQYF. The DNA of the CDR3 is TGCGCCAGCAGGGAGGGGCTATCCTACGAGCAGTACTTC.

This chain uses TRBV18 with TRBJ1-4; D is ambiguous. Deletions cut 6 bases from V and 0 bases from J, with 11 bases between. CDR1 KGHSH and CDR2 LQKENI come from the germline V gene. The CDR3 length is 15 residues. The CDR3 region is CASSQLSPTNEKLFF. CDR3 nucleotide sequence: TGTGCCAGCTCCCAACTCTCGCCAACTAATGAAAAACTGTTTTTT.

The rearrangement joins TRBV6-1 to TRBJ1-1; TRBD1 agrees at 8 bases. Germline loops: CDR1 MNHNS, CDR2 SASEGT. This CDR3 has 13 residues. Germline trimming cut 6 bases from V and 3 bases from J; bases unmatched to any gene: 3. CDR3 in amino acids: CASRRTGYTEAFF. CDR3 in DNA: TGTGCCAGCAGACGGACAGGGTACACTGAAGCTTTCTTT.

The V call is TRBV7-6, the J call TRBJ2-1; 11 bases agree with TRBD2. Germline trimming cut 0 bases from V and 10 bases from J; bases unmatched to any gene: 5. In germline, CDR1 is SGHVS, CDR2 FNYEAQ. This CDR3 region has 15 residues. In nucleotides, the CDR3 is TGTGCCAGCAGCTTAGCCCTAGCGGGAGGCGGGGAGCAGTTCTTC. It is translated as CASSLALAGGGEQFF.

The chain uses TRBV19 and TRBJ2-5; the match to TRBD1 covers 9 bases. Near its end, the DNA agrees better with TRBJ2-7, so the J call may be wrong. This CDR3 has 14 amino acids. The germline V gene has CDR1 LNHDA and CDR2 SQIVND (reference sequence). The CDR3 DNA reads as TGTGCCAGTGGTTCACAGGGGGCATTGTACGAGCAGTACTTC. Amino acids: CASGSQGALYEQYF.

The V call is TRBV27, the J call TRBJ1-1; unclear D gene. This CDR3 has 15 residues. With 2 bases removed from V and 0 bases from J, the gap between germline ends came to 10 bases. The germline V gene encodes CDR1 MNHEY and CDR2 SMNVEV (reference sequence). In DNA, the CDR3 is TGTGCCAGCAGTTTAAGGCGTACGGTGAACACTGAAGCTTTCTTT. Residues: CASSLRRTVNTEAFF.

This rearrangement joins TRBV4-1 to TRBJ1-2; tentatively, D is TRBD1 (5 bases). The CDR3 has 14 residues. V lost 5 bases and J lost 7, with 17 bases in between. Germline loops: CDR1 MGHRA, CDR2 YSYEKL. This CDR3 is CASSTPGRRLGYTF. In DNA form, the CDR3 reads TGCGCCAGCAGCACCCCAGGGAGGCGGCTTGGCTACACCTTC.

The chain uses TRBV19 and TRBJ1-2; TRBD1 agrees at 7 bases. The CDR3 contains 13 residues. The V and J ends lost 3 bases and 3 bases, in that order; junction bases with no gene match: 1. Germline values: CDR1 LNHDA, CDR2 SQIVND (reference sequence). DNA of the CDR3: TGTGCCAGTAGTATCACAGGGGACTATGGCTACACCTTC. This encodes CASSITGDYGYTF.

The chain recombines TRBV19 with TRBJ2-5; D not certain. The CDR3 contains 15 residues. The V and J ends lost 2 bases and 2 bases respectively, with 12 bases between them. Per the germline V gene, CDR1 is LNHDA and CDR2 is SQIVND (reference sequence). Here the CDR3 DNA reads TGTGCCAGTAGTATACGGATCCTCTCGCAAGAGACCCAGTACTTC. Translating it yields CASSIRILSQETQYF.

The chain recombines TRBV7-2 with TRBJ1-6, with D possibly being TRBD1 (6 bases). CDR1 and CDR2 from the germline V gene are SGHTA and FQGNSA. The V end lost 1 base, the J end lost 6 bases, and 10 bases lay between the germline ends. This CDR3 is built from 15 residues. This chain's CDR3 is CASSLEARGNSPLHF. The CDR3 nucleotides are TGTGCCAGCAGCTTAGAGGCCAGGGGTAATTCACCCCTCCACTTT.

This clone was seen once. The chain is built from TRBV5-4 and TRBJ2-3, with 10 bases identical to TRBD2. Germline V gene data show CDR1 as SGHNT and CDR2 as YYREEE (reference sequence). Germline trimming cut 0 bases from V and 5 bases from J; bases unmatched to any gene: 9. There are 17 residues in the CDR3. This chain's CDR3 is CASSLDKGSGRKDTQYF. The CDR3 DNA reads as TGTGCCAGCAGCTTGGACAAGGGTAGCGGGAGGAAAGATACGCAGTATTTT. The variable domain in full, completed from reference TRBV5-4 and TRBJ2-3, reads ETGVTQSPTHLIKTRGQQVTLRCSSQSGHNTVSWYQQALGQGPQFIFQYYREEENGRGNFPPRFSGLQFPNYSSELNVNALELDDSALYLCASSLDKGSGRKDTQYFGPGTRLTVL.

In its sample, this clone was seen once. The CDR3 spells CASSPGQRRNTEAFF. In nucleotides, the CDR3 is TGTGCCAGCTCACCGGGCCAGCGGCGAAACACTGAAGCTTTCTTT. The genes are TRBV18 and TRBJ1-1; D remains unclear. CDR1 KGHSH and CDR2 LQKENI come from the germline V gene. V gave up 3 bases and J gave up 2 bases, with 13 bases separating them. The CDR3 has 15 residues.

The chain combines TRBV5-5 with TRBJ1-1, with D uncertain. This CDR3 region has 14 residues. Germline values: CDR1 SGHKS, CDR2 YYEKEE (reference sequence). Trimming cost V 1 base and J 8 bases, with 15 bases left between them. DNA of the CDR3: TGTGCCAGCAGCTTGATCGTTCAACAAACCGAAGCTTTCTTT. This gives the protein CASSLIVQQTEAFF. The whole variable domain, filled in from reference TRBV5-5 and TRBJ1-1, reads DAGVTQSPTHLIKTRGQQVTLRCSPISGHKSVSWYQQVLGQGPQFIFQYYEKEERGRGNFPDRFSARQFPNYSSELNVNALLLGDSALYLCASSLIVQQTEAFFGQGTRLTVV.